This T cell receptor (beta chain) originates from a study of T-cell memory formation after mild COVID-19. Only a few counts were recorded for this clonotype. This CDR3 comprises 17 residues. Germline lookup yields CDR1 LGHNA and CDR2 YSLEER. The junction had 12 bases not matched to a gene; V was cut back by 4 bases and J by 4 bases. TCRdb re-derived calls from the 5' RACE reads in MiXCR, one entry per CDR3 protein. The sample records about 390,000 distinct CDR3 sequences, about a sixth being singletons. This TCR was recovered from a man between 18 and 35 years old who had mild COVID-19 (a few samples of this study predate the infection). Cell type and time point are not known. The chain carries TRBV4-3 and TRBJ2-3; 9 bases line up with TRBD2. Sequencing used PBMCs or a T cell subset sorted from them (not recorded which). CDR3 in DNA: TGCGCCAGCAGCCGCGCAACGGCGGGGGGGCTTCCAGATACGCAGTATTTT. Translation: CASSRATAGGLPDTQYF.